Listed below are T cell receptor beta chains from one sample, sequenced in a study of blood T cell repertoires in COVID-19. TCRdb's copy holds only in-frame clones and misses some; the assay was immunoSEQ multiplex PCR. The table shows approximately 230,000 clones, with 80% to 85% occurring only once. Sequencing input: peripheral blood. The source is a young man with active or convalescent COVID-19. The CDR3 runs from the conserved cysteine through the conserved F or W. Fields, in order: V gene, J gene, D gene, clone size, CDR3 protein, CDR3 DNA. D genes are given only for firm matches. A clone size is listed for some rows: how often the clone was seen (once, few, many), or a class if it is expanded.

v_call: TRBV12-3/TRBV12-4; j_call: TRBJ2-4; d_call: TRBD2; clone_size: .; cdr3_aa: CAIGTRGIQYF; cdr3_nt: TGTGCCATCGGGACTAGGGGCATTCAGTACTTC
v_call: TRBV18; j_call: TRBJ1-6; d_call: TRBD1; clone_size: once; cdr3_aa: CASSRGQDNSPLHF; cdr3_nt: TGTGCCAGCTCCCGGGGACAGGATAATTCACCCCTCCACTTT
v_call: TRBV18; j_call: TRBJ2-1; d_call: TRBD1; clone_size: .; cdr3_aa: CASSRKGANEQFF; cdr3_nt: TGTGCCAGCTCACGTAAGGGGGCCAATGAGCAGTTCTTC
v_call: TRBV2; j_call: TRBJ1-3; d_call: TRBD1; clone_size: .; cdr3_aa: CASLRDSTGNTIYF; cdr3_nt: TGTGCCAGCCTCCGGGACAGCACTGGAAACACCATATATTTT
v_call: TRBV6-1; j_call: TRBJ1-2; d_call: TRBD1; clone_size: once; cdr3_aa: CASSDRGHYGYTF; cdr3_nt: TGTGCCAGCAGTGACAGGGGGCACTATGGCTACACCTTC
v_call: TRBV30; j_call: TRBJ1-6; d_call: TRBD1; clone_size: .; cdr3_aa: CAGGTGGNSPLHF; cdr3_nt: TGTGCCGGGGGGACAGGGGGAAATTCACCCCTCCACTTT
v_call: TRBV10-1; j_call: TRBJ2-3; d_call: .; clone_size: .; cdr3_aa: CASSELTGLSTDTQYF; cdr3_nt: TGCGCCAGCAGTGAATTGACAGGACTTAGCACAGATACGCAGTATTTT
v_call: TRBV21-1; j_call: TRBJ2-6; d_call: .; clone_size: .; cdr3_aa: CAIPGGAGANVLTF; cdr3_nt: TGTGCCATCCCCGGGGGGGCTGGGGCCAACGTCCTGACTTTC
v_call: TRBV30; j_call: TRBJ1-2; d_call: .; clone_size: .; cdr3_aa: CASGRGQRDGYTF; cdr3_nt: TGTGCCTCCGGGCGGGGGCAGAGGGACGGCTACACCTTC
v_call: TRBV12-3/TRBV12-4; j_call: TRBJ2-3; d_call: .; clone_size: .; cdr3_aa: CASSLNGETSQYF; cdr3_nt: TGTGCCAGCAGTTTAAATGGGGAGACTTCGCAGTATTTT
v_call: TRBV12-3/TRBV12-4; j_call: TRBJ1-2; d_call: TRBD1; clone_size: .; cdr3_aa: CASSLDRGYGYTF; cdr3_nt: TGTGCCAGCAGCTTAGACAGGGGGTACGGCTACACCTTC
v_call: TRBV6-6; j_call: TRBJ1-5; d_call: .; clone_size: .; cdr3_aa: CACGPGGQPQHF; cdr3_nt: TGTGCCTGCGGGCCGGGGGGTCAGCCCCAGCATTTT
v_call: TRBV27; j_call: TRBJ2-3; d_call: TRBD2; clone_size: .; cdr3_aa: CASSTQRDGDTQYF; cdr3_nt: TGTGCCAGCAGTACCCAGCGGGACGGAGATACGCAGTATTTT
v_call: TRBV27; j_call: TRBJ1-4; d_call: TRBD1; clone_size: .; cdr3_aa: CASSLFPQGADEKLFF; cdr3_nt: TGTGCCAGCAGTTTATTTCCCCAGGGGGCGGATGAAAAACTGTTTTTT
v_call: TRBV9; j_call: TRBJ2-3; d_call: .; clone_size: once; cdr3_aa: CASGTSDTQYF; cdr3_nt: TGTGCCAGTGGGACTTCCGATACGCAGTATTTT
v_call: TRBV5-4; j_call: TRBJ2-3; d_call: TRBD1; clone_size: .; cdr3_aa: CASSRDRSDIDTQYF; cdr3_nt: TGTGCCAGCAGCCGGGACAGAAGTGACATAGATACGCAGTATTTT
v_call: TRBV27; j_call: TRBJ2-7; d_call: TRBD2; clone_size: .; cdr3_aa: CASSLWTSGSHEQYF; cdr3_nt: TGTGCCAGCAGTTTATGGACTAGCGGGAGCCACGAGCAGTACTTC
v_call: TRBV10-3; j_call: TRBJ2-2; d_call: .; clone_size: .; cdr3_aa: CAISDAGDTGELFF; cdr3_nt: TGTGCCATCAGTGATGCAGGGGACACCGGGGAGCTGTTTTTT
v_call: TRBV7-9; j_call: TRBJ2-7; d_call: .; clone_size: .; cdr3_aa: CASSLAPSGVYEQYF; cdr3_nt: TGTGCCAGCAGCTTAGCTCCAAGCGGAGTTTACGAGCAGTACTTC
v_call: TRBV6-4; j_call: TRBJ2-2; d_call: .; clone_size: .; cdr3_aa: CASSDTTLPMRLFF; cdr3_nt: TGTGCCAGCAGTGACACTACCCTCCCGATGAGGCTGTTTTTT
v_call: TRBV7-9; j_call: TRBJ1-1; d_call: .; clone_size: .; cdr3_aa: CASSLAPPNTEAFF; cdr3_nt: TGTGCCAGCAGCTTAGCCCCCCCTAACACTGAAGCTTTCTTT
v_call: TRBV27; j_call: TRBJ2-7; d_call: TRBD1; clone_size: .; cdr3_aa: CASSFRPGTGFEQYF; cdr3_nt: TGTGCCAGCAGTTTCCGTCCCGGGACAGGGTTCGAGCAGTACTTC
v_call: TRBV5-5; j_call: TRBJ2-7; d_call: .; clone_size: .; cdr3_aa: CASSLQIGSSYEQYF; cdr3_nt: TGTGCCAGCAGCTTACAGATTGGTAGCTCCTACGAGCAGTACTTC